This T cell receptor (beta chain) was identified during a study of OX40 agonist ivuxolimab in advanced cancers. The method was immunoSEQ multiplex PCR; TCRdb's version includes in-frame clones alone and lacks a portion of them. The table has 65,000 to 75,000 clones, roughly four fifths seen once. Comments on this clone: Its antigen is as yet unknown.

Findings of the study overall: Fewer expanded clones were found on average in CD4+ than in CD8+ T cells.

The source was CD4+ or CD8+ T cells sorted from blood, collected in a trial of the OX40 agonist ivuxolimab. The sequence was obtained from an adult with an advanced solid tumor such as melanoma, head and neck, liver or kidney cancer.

The CDR3 reads CASSQVGTDRKGYTF. CDR3 bases: TGCGCCAGCAGCCAAGTGGGGACGGACAGAAAAGGCTACACCTTC. The rearrangement uses TRBV4-3 and TRBJ1-2; possible D gene TRBD1, 6 bases. From germline, CDR1 is LGHNA and CDR2 YSLEER. Trimming stripped 1 base from V and 8 bases from J, with 17 bases between. This CDR3 is built from 15 residues.